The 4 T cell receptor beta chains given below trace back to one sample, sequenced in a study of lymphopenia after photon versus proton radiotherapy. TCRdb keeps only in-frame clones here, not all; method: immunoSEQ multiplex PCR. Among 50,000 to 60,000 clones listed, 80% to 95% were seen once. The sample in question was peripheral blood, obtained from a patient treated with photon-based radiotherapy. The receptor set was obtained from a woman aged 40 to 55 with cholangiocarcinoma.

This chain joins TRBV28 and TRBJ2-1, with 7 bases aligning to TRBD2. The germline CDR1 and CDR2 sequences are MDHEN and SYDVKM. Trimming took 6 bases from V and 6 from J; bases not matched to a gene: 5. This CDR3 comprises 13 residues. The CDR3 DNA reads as TGTGCCAGCAGGAGGACTAGTGCCAATGAGCAGTTCTTC. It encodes CASRRTSANEQFF.

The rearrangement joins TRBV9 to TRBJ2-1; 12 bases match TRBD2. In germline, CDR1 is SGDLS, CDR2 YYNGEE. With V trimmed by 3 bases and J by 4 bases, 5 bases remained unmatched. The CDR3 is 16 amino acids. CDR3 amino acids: CASSAKGLAGYNEQFF. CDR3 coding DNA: TGTGCCAGCAGCGCAAAAGGACTAGCGGGGTACAATGAGCAGTTCTTC.

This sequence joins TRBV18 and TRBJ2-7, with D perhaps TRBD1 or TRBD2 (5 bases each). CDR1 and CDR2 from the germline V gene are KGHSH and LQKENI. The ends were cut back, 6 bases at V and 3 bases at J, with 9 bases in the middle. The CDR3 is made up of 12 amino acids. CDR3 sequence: CASSEGYYEQYF. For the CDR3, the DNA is TGTGCCAGCTCCGAGGGGTACTACGAGCAGTACTTC. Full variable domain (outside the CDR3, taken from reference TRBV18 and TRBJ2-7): NAGVMQNPRHLVRRRGQEARLRCSPMKGHSHVYWYRQLPEEGLKFMVYLQKENIIDESGMPKERFSAEFPKEGPSILRIQQVVRGDSAAYFCASSEGYYEQYFGPGTRLTVT.

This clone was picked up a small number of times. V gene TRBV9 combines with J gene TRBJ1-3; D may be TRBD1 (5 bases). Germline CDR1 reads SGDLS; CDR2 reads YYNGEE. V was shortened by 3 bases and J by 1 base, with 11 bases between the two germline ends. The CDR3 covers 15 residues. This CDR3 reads CASSGRVSSGNTIYF. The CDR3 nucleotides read TGTGCCAGCAGCGGCAGGGTATCATCTGGAAACACCATATATTTT.